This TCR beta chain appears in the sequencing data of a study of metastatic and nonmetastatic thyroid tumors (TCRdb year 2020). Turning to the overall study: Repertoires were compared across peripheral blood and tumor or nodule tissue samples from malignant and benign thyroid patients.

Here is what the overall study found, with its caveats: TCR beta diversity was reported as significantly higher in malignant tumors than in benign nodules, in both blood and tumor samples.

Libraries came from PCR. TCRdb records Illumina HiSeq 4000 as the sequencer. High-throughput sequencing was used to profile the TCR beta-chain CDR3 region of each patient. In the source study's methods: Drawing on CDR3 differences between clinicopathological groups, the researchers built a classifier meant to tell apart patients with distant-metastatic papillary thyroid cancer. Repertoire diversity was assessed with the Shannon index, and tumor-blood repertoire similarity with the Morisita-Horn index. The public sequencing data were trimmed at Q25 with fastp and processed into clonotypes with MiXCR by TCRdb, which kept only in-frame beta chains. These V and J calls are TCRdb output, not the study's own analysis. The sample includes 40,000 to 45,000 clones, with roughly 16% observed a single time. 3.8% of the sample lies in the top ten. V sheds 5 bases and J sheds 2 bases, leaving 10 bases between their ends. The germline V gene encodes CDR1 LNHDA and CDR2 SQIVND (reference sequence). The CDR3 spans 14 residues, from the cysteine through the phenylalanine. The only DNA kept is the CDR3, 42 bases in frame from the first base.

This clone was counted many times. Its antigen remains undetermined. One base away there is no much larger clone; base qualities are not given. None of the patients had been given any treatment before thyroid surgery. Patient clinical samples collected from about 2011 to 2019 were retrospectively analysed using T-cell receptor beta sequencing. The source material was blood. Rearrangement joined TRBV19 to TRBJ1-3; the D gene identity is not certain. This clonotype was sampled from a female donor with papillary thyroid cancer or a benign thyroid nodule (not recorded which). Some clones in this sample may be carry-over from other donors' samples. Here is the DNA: TGTGCCAGTAGTCCCGGGAGAACTGGAAACACCATATATTTT. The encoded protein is CASSPGRTGNTIYF.